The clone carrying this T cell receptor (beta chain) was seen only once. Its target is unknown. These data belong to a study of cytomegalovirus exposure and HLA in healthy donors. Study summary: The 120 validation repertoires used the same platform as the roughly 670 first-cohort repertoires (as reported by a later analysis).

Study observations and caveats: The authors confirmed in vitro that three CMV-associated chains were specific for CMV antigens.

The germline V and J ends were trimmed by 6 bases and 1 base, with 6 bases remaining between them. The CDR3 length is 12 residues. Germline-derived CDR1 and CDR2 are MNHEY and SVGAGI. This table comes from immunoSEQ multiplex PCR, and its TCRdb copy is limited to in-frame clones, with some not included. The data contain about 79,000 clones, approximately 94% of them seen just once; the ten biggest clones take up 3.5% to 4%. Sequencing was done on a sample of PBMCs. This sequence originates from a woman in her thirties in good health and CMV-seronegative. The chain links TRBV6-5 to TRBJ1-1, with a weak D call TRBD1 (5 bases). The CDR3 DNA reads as TGTGCCAGCAGAGACAGGAACACTGAAGCTTTCTTT. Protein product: CASRDRNTEAFF.